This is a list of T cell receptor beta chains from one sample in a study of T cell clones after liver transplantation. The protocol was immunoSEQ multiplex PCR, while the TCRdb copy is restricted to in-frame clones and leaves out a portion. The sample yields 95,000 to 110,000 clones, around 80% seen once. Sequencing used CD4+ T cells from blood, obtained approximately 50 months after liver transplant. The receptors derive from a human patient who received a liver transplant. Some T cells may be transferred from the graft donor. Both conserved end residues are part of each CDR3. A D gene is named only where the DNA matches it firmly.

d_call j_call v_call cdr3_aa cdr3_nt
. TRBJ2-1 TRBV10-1 CASSGGPSYNEQFF TGCGCCAGCAGTGGAGGGCCCTCCTACAATGAGCAGTTCTTC
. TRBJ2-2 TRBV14 CASRQTSTGELFF TGTGCCAGCAGGCAGACCTCCACCGGGGAGCTGTTTTTT
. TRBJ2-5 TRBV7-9 CASRKTLSETQYF TGTGCCAGCAGAAAAACTCTGTCAGAGACCCAGTACTTC
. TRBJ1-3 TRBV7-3 CASSPDRNSGNTIYF TGTGCCAGCAGTCCGGACAGAAACTCTGGAAACACCATATATTTT
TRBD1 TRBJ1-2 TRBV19 CASSTQGDYGYTF TGTGCCAGTAGTACGCAGGGGGACTATGGCTACACCTTC
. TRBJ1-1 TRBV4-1 CASSAPRGTEAFF TGCGCCAGCAGCGCACCCCGGGGGACTGAAGCTTTCTTT
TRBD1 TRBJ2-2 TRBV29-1 CSAGPGQGATGELFF TGCAGCGCTGGGCCGGGACAGGGGGCAACCGGGGAGCTGTTTTTT
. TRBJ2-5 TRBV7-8 CASSGVAVEETQYF TGTGCCAGCAGCGGAGTTGCTGTAGAAGAGACCCAGTACTTC
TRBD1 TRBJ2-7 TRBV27 CASSSGRGLPYEQYF TGTGCCAGCAGTTCCGGAAGGGGGCTGCCCTACGAGCAGTACTTC
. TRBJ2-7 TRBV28 CASSLFSQGDYEQYF TGTGCCAGCAGTTTGTTCAGCCAAGGGGACTACGAGCAGTACTTC
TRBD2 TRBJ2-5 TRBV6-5 CASTPGGLRAGAQYF TGTGCCAGCACCCCGGGAGGGCTCCGCGCAGGGGCCCAGTACTTC
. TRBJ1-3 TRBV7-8 CASSSLRSSGNTIYF TGTGCCAGCAGCTCCTTACGAAGCTCTGGAAACACCATATATTTT
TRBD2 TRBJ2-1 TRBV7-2 CASSLTSGSVNEQFF TGTGCCAGCAGCTTAACTAGCGGGAGTGTTAATGAGCAGTTCTTC
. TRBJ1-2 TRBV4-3 CASSQDQVGVYGYTF TGCGCCAGCAGCCAAGATCAAGTAGGCGTCTATGGCTACACCTTC